The 9 T cell receptor beta chains listed next were all sequenced from one sample in a study of blood T cell repertoires in COVID-19. This table comes from immunoSEQ multiplex PCR, and its TCRdb copy is limited to in-frame clones, with some not included. The sample records roughly 190,000 clones, 80% being singletons. The sample was peripheral blood. All receptors derive from a man aged 55 to 69 with acute or convalescent COVID-19.

The chain carries TRBV7-2 and TRBJ2-1; possibly TRBD2 for D (7 bases). The CDR3 length is 15 residues. Deletions cut 0 bases from V and 4 bases from J, with 10 bases between. Germline V CDR1 and CDR2: SGHTA, FQGNSA. The CDR3 region is CASSLAGGAYNEQFF. Here the CDR3 DNA reads TGTGCCAGCAGCTTAGCGGGGGGGGCTTACAATGAGCAGTTCTTC.

The gene calls are TRBV4-2 and TRBJ2-3, with D possibly being TRBD2 (5 bases). CDR3 length equals 13 residues. The germline V gene encodes CDR1 LGHNA and CDR2 YNFKEQ. The V and J ends lost 3 bases and 6 bases respectively, with 10 bases between them. The CDR3 coding sequence is TGTGCCAGCAGCCAGTCGAGGGAGGATACGCAGTATTTT. This codes for CASSQSREDTQYF.

The chain couples TRBV5-1 to TRBJ2-2; TRBD2 matches at 7 bases. This CDR3 spans 15 amino acids. CDR1 and CDR2 from the germline V gene are SGHRS and YFSETQ. J gave up 4 bases and V 2 bases, and 5 bases lay outside the gene matches. Here the CDR3 reads CASSLPGLITGELFF. CDR3 coding DNA: TGCGCCAGCAGCTTACCGGGACTAATCACCGGGGAGCTGTTTTTT.

The chain carries TRBV7-2 and TRBJ2-6; no reliable D call. The CDR3 consists of 14 residues. From germline, CDR1 is SGHTA and CDR2 FQGNSA. Trimming removed 8 bases from V and 0 bases from J, with 8 bases in between. CDR3 loop: CASVRVSGANVLTF. The CDR3 bases are TGTGCCAGCGTACGGGTCTCTGGGGCCAACGTCCTGACTTTC.

The chain carries TRBV4-2 and TRBJ2-7, with D perhaps matching TRBD2 (6 bases). CDR3 length equals 16 residues. Trimming stripped 0 bases from V and 4 bases from J, with 16 bases between. The germline gives CDR1 LGHNA, CDR2 YNFKEQ. CDR3 sequence reads: CASSQDLVGGFYEQYF. CDR3 nucleotides: TGTGCCAGCAGCCAAGATTTGGTAGGAGGGTTTTACGAGCAGTACTTC.

The V call is TRBV9, the J call TRBJ2-7, with D maybe TRBD1 (6 bases). This CDR3 region has 14 residues. V lost 2 bases and J lost 4, with 13 bases in between. Germline V gene lookup returns CDR1 SGDLS and CDR2 YYNGEE. In DNA form, the CDR3 reads TGTGCCAGCAGCGTGGGTGGGGGCGGGTACGAGCAGTACTTC. Encoded protein: CASSVGGGGYEQYF.

The chain employs TRBV5-1 and TRBJ1-2; 11 bases map to TRBD1. The CDR3 runs 17 residues. Germline lookup yields CDR1 SGHRS and CDR2 YFSETQ. Trimming removed 3 bases from V and 0 bases from J; junction bases left unmatched: 7. CDR3 DNA sequence: TGCGCCAGCAGCTCCTTGGGACAGGGGGGAGCTAACTATGGCTACACCTTC. It is translated as CASSSLGQGGANYGYTF.

J is TRBJ1-3 and V is TRBV5-1; a weak D match, TRBD1 (6 bases). V was cut by 4 bases and J by 4 bases, with 9 bases left in between. Germline loops: CDR1 SGHRS, CDR2 YFSETQ. The CDR3 runs 13 residues. The CDR3 nucleotides read TGCGCCAGCAGCAGAGGACAGGGAAACACCATATATTTT. Translated: CASSRGQGNTIYF.

The V gene is TRBV3-1 (or the pseudogene TRBV3-2), the J gene TRBJ1-5; no reliable D call. The CDR3 spans 15 residues. Trimming stripped 0 bases from V and 0 bases from J, with 6 bases between. Germline values: CDR1 LGHDT, CDR2 YNNKEL (reference sequence). CDR3 DNA: TGTGCCAGCAGCCAAGATTCAGTTAGCAATCAGCCCCAGCATTTT. This translates into CASSQDSVSNQPQHF.